The rows below give T cell receptor beta chains drawn from one sample of a study of T cells in localized non-small cell lung cancer. This table comes from immunoSEQ multiplex PCR, and its TCRdb copy is limited to in-frame clones, with some not included. This table holds tens of thousands of clones, 70% to 90% found once. The sequencing used peripheral blood, collected before any cancer treatment. The receptors shown here come from a female donor older than 55 with stage I lung adenocarcinoma. CDR3s include the opening cysteine and the closing phenylalanine or tryptophan. A D gene is named only where the DNA matches it firmly. The size of a clone is reported for some rows only, either as once, few or many, or as a class for expanded clones.

>-|TRBJ2-1|11|-|TRBV20-1
TGCAGTGTTGAAGGTGGGGTGGGGCAGTTCTTC
CSVEGGVGQFF
>-|TRBJ2-1|15|-|TRBV18
TGTGCCAGCTCACCCCCTTCTAGCTCCTACAATGAGCAGTTCTTC
CASSPPSSSYNEQFF
>-|TRBJ1-4|12|-|TRBV27
TGTGCCAGCAGTTTACGAGGTGAAAAACTGTTTTTT
CASSLRGEKLFF
>-|TRBJ2-3|16|-|TRBV6-4
TGTGCCAGCAGTGAGCAGGGACTTCTCGAGACGAATACGCAGTATTTT
CASSEQGLLETNTQYF
>TRBD1|TRBJ1-2|16|-|TRBV19
TGTGCCAGTAGTGTAACCGGGACAGGGTGGAACTATGGCTACACCTTC
CASSVTGTGWNYGYTF
>-|TRBJ1-4|16|few|TRBV25-1
TGTGCCAGCAGTGAATATAGGGCCCAGGGCGGCGAAAAACTGTTTTTT
CASSEYRAQGGEKLFF
>TRBD2|TRBJ2-1|16|-|TRBV4-2
TGTGCCAGCAGCCAAGATCCGGGGACTAGATTTTTTGAGCAGTTCTTC
CASSQDPGTRFFEQFF
>-|TRBJ2-5|14|once|TRBV4-2
TGTGCCAGCAGCCAACAACAGGGTAGAGAGACCCAGTACTTC
CASSQQQGRETQYF
>-|TRBJ1-1|14|-|TRBV6-1
TGTGCCAGCAGTGAGTCAGTCGGTATCACTGAAGCTTTCTTT
CASSESVGITEAFF
>-|TRBJ1-5|15|-|TRBV2
TGTGCCAGCAGTGAAGATTGGGGGGGTGATCAGCCCCAGCATTTT
CASSEDWGGDQPQHF
>TRBD2|TRBJ2-3|14|-|TRBV4-1
TGCGCCAGCAGTGGGCGGGGGGGAACAGATACGCAGTATTTT
CASSGRGGTDTQYF
>-|TRBJ1-1|13|-|TRBV5-4
TGTGCCAGCAGCAAACAGACGGGGACTGAAGCTTTCTTT
CASSKQTGTEAFF
>-|TRBJ1-3|13|-|TRBV6-5
TGTGCCAGCAGACAGGGAACTGGAAACACCATATATTTT
CASRQGTGNTIYF
>-|TRBJ1-1|15|few|TRBV21-1
TGTGCCAGCAGCAATAGGAAAGGGGGCGGAACTGAAGCTTTCTTT
CASSNRKGGGTEAFF
>TRBD1|TRBJ1-4|17|-|TRBV9
TGTGCCAGCAGCGCTCGACAGGGGGTTTCAACTAATGAAAAACTGTTTTTT
CASSARQGVSTNEKLFF
>-|TRBJ1-2|15|-|TRBV5-1
TGCGCCAGCAGCTTGGGAACTACAGAGAACTATGGCTACACCTTC
CASSLGTTENYGYTF
>TRBD1|TRBJ1-5|16|-|TRBV28
TGTGCCAGCAGCCGGCCGGGACAGGGCGGCAATCAGCCCCAGCATTTT
CASSRPGQGGNQPQHF
>TRBD1|TRBJ1-2|15|-|TRBV5-1
TGCGCCAGCAGCTCCCCCGAGACAGGGACCTATGGCTACACCTTC
CASSSPETGTYGYTF
>TRBD1|TRBJ2-7|15|-|TRBV9
TGTGCCAGCAGCGTCCAACCTGGACAGGGCTACGAGCAGTACTTC
CASSVQPGQGYEQYF
>-|TRBJ1-5|15|-|TRBV9
TGTGCCAGCAGCGTTTATGAGGGCGGCAATCAGCCCCAGCATTTT
CASSVYEGGNQPQHF
>TRBD1|TRBJ2-6|19|-|TRBV7-8
TGTGCCAGCAGCCCTAGGTCCGGGACAGGACTCTCCGGGGCCAACGTCCTGACTTTC
CASSPRSGTGLSGANVLTF
>-|TRBJ1-1|15|once|TRBV19
TGTGCCAGTAGGGGCCCCGACCGGGGGAGGACTGAAGCTTTCTTT
CASRGPDRGRTEAFF
>TRBD1|TRBJ1-2|14|few|TRBV6-6
TGTGCCAGCAGTTCGGGACAGGGCAACTATGGCTACACCTTC
CASSSGQGNYGYTF
>TRBD2|TRBJ2-1|16|-|TRBV4-2
TGTGCCAGCAGCCAAGATACTAGCGGAGCCTACAATGAGCAGTTCTTC
CASSQDTSGAYNEQFF
>-|TRBJ1-1|14|-|TRBV18
TGTGCCAGCTCACCTAGGAGGGAGAACACTGAAGCTTTCTTT
CASSPRRENTEAFF
>-|TRBJ2-7|13|-|TRBV6-6
TGTGCCAGCAGTTATTCCGGGACCTATGAGCAGTACTTC
CASSYSGTYEQYF
>TRBD2|TRBJ2-7|17|-|TRBV5-1
TGCGCCAGCAGCCCGCAGCCTGCGGGGGATAGAAGCTACGAGCAGTACTTC
CASSPQPAGDRSYEQYF
>-|TRBJ2-1|16|-|TRBV11-2
TGTGCCAGCAGCCCCCAGAGGCCAAGCTCCTACAATGAGCAGTTCTTC
CASSPQRPSSYNEQFF
>TRBD1|TRBJ2-7|15|-|TRBV25-1
TGTGCCAGCAGTGTAGTTCGGACAGGGCCCTACGAGCAGTACTTC
CASSVVRTGPYEQYF
>-|TRBJ2-2|12|few|TRBV7-9
TGTGCCAGCATTGGCGGGACCGGGGAGCTGTTTTTT
CASIGGTGELFF
>-|TRBJ2-1|15|-|TRBV5-4
TGTGCCAGCAGCCGCGGGACTTCCTCCTACAATGAGCAGTTCTTC
CASSRGTSSYNEQFF
>-|TRBJ1-1|14|-|TRBV10-2
TGCGCCAGCAGCCCAAGAGGTCCCCAGGGCGCCGGTTTCTTT
CASSPRGPQGAGFF
>-|TRBJ2-5|16|-|TRBV12-5
TGTGCTAGTGGTTTGGTACTATCTTCACAGGGAGAGACCCAGTACTTC
CASGLVLSSQGETQYF
>-|TRBJ1-2|13|-|TRBV30
TGTGCCTGGAAGAACAGGGCACGCTATGGCTACACCTTC
CAWKNRARYGYTF
>-|TRBJ2-5|14|-|TRBV2
TGTGCCAGCAACATAGGGGGACGGCAAGAGACCCAGTACTTC
CASNIGGRQETQYF
>-|TRBJ2-3|14|-|TRBV2
TGTGCCAGCAGTGATACGGCTTACACAGATACGCAGTATTTT
CASSDTAYTDTQYF
>-|TRBJ1-2|14|-|TRBV7-2
TGTGCCAGCAGCTTAGAACGTGGGGATTATGGCTACACCTTC
CASSLERGDYGYTF
>TRBD1|TRBJ1-1|14|-|TRBV29-1
TGCAGCGCTGAAAGGACAGGGGGGAACACTGAAGCTTTCTTT
CSAERTGGNTEAFF
>TRBD2|TRBJ2-7|15|-|TRBV10-1
TGCGCCAGCAGTGGCGGTAGCGGGCCTACCTACGAGCAGTACTTC
CASSGGSGPTYEQYF
>TRBD2|TRBJ2-3|15|once|TRBV5-4
TGTGCCAGCAGCCGCGGGGGGGCCGGGACAGATACGCAGTATTTT
CASSRGGAGTDTQYF
>-|TRBJ1-1|15|few|TRBV4-2
TGTGCCAGCAGCCAAGCGGAAGGGTCGGACACTGAAGCTTTCTTT
CASSQAEGSDTEAFF
>-|TRBJ1-5|15|few|TRBV19
TGTGCCAGTTCCGTGGTTCGGGGCCCTAATCAGCCCCAGCATTTT
CASSVVRGPNQPQHF
>-|TRBJ2-2|15|-|TRBV5-1
TGCGCCAGCAGCTTTAGCGGACCGAACACCGGGGAGCTGTTTTTT
CASSFSGPNTGELFF
>-|TRBJ1-4|13|-|TRBV15
TGTGCCACCAGCAGAGTCCCTAGCGAAAAACTGTTTTTT
CATSRVPSEKLFF
>TRBD2|TRBJ2-1|18|-|TRBV19
TGTGCCAGTAGTATCCTTCCCAAGACTAGCGGCTCCTACAATGAGCAGTTCTTC
CASSILPKTSGSYNEQFF
>-|TRBJ1-2|11|few|TRBV6-1
TGTGCCAGCAGTGATATAGATGGCTACACCTTC
CASSDIDGYTF
>-|TRBJ2-7|15|-|TRBV27
TGTGCCAGCAGTTTGTCCCGGGGAAATTCCTACGAGCAGTACTTC
CASSLSRGNSYEQYF
>-|TRBJ1-2|11|few|TRBV7-3
TGTGCCAGCAGGTTTGCCTCTGGCTACACCTTC
CASRFASGYTF
>-|TRBJ2-7|14|-|TRBV7-9
TGTGCCAGCAGCTCCGGACAGCGCTCCTACGAGCAGTACTTC
CASSSGQRSYEQYF
>TRBD1|TRBJ1-6|15|-|TRBV19
TGTGCCAGTAGTTTCGACGGACAGGGGAACTCACCCCTCCACTTT
CASSFDGQGNSPLHF
>-|TRBJ2-7|11|-|TRBV7-2
TGTGCCGTGGGAGGCCCCTACGAGCAGTACTTC
CAVGGPYEQYF
>-|TRBJ1-1|14|-|TRBV6-5
TGTGCCAGCACAGCAGGGAACATGAACACTGAAGCTTTCTTT
CASTAGNMNTEAFF
>-|TRBJ1-2|14|-|TRBV7-9
TGTGCCAGCAGCTTTTCGGACAAGAGCTATGGCTACACCTTC
CASSFSDKSYGYTF
>TRBD1|TRBJ2-3|14|-|TRBV19
TGTGCCAGTAGTATAGCAGGACAGGCCAAATCGCAGTATTTT
CASSIAGQAKSQYF
>-|TRBJ2-7|18|-|TRBV12-5
TGTGCTAGTGGTTTGAGTATCTACTCCCTTTCGGGTTCCTACGAGCAGTACTTC
CASGLSIYSLSGSYEQYF
>-|TRBJ1-1|12|-|TRBV15
TGTGCCACCAGCAGAGAAGGGGTAGAAGCTTTCTTT
CATSREGVEAFF
>-|TRBJ2-1|15|-|TRBV7-9
TGTGCCAGCAGAACCGGGGGGCTGTCGAGAGATGAGCAGTTCTTC
CASRTGGLSRDEQFF
>-|TRBJ2-5|13|-|TRBV6-5
TGTGCCAGCAGCACAACTTGGCGGGAAGCCCAGTACTTC
CASSTTWREAQYF